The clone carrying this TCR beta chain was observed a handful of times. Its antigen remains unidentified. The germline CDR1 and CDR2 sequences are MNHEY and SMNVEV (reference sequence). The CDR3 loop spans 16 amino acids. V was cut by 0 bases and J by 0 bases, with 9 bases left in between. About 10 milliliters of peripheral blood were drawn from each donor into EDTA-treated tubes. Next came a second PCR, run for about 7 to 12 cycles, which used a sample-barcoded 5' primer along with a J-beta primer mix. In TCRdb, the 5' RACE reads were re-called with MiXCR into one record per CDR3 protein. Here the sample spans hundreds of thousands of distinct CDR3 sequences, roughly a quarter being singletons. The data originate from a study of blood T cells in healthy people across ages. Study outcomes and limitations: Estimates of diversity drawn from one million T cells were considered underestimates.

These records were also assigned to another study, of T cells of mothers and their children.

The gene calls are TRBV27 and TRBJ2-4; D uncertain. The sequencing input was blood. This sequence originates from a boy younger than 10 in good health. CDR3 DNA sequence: TGTGCCAGCAGTTTATCTCCCCCCCTAGCCAAAAACATTCAGTACTTC. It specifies CASSLSPPLAKNIQYF.